Below are 7 T cell receptor beta chains sequenced from a single sample in a study of blood T cell repertoires in COVID-19. Using immunoSEQ multiplex PCR, the repertoire was profiled, and TCRdb retains in-frame clones only, with some absent. The profile covers nearly 350,000 clones, with less than 90% appearing a single time and more than 1% taken by the ten largest. The sequenced material came from PBMCs or T cells enriched from blood (not recorded which). Receptor source: a woman aged 25 to 39 who had recovered from COVID-19.

This chain uses TRBV10-3 with TRBJ1-3; tentatively, D is TRBD1 (5 bases). The CDR3 sequence is 16 residues long. Trimming cost V 0 bases and J 2 bases, with 11 bases left between them. In germline, CDR1 is ENHRY, CDR2 SYGVKD. CDR3 bases: TGTGCCATCAGTGAGTCGGGGGGTATCGCTGGAAACACCATATATTTT. This translates into CAISESGGIAGNTIYF.

This chain uses TRBV11-2 with TRBJ2-7; 8 bases are a match to TRBD1. The trim removed 5 bases at V and 5 bases at J, leaving 14 bases unmatched. Looked up from germline, CDR1 is SGHAT and CDR2 is FQNNGV. This CDR3 contains 16 residues. CDR3 in amino acids: CASSPDGGRGLNEQYF. CDR3 in DNA: TGTGCCAGCAGCCCCGACGGGGGCAGGGGGCTGAACGAGCAGTACTTC.

This rearrangement joins TRBV30 to TRBJ1-2; D is unresolved. Trimming left V 4 bases short and J 4 bases short, with 7 bases between. The CDR3 is made up of 11 amino acids. CDR1 is GTSNPN and CDR2 is SVGIG in the germline V gene (reference sequence). As DNA, the CDR3 is TGTGCCTGGACCGGCGGCTATGGCTACACCTTC. Amino acids: CAWTGGYGYTF. The whole variable domain, remainder taken from reference TRBV30 and TRBJ1-2, is SQTIHQWPATLVQPVGSPLSLECTVEGTSNPNLYWYRQAAGRGLQLLFYSVGIGQISSEVPQNLSASRPQDRQFILSSKKLLLSDSGFYLCAWTGGYGYTFGSGTRLTVV.

About this clone itself: One junction end disagrees with the germline gene, perhaps due to a read error. V usage is TRBV6-5 and J usage is TRBJ2-3; 7 positions agree with TRBD1. The germline V gene encodes CDR1 MNHEY and CDR2 SVGAGI. This CDR3 comprises 14 residues. This CDR3 reads CASSSQPRTGTQYF. The CDR3 DNA follows: TGTGCCAGCAGTTCCCAACCCAGGACAGGTACGCAGTATTTT.

V is TRBV7-9 and J is TRBJ1-4, with 9 bases fitting TRBD1. The V segment lost 1 base and the J segment 7 bases; nucleotides outside the gene matches: 7. This CDR3 is 16 amino acids long. CDR1 SEHNR and CDR2 FQNEAQ come from the germline V gene (reference sequence). Written as DNA, the CDR3 is TGTGCCAGCAGCTTAGGATCGGGGACAGGGTTTGAAAAACTGTTTTTT. Its translation is CASSLGSGTGFEKLFF. Full variable domain (missing parts from reference TRBV7-9 and TRBJ1-4): DTGVSQNPRHKITKRGQNVTFRCDPISEHNRLYWYRQTLGQGPEFLTYFQNEAQLEKSRLLSDRFSAERPKGSFSTLEIQRTEQGDSAMYLCASSLGSGTGFEKLFFGSGTQLSVL.

J is TRBJ2-2 and V is TRBV18; 9 bases align to TRBD1. CDR1 KGHSH and CDR2 LQKENI come from the germline V gene. CDR3 length: 16 residues. V lost 2 bases and J lost 4; bases outside the gene matches: 5. The CDR3 nucleotides read TGTGCCAGCTCACCATCGGAACAGGGGGCCACCGGGGAGCTGTTTTTT. Encoded protein: CASSPSEQGATGELFF.

This chain uses TRBV10-3 with TRBJ1-2; 8 bases are shared with TRBD1. V gave up 4 bases and J gave up 5 bases; unmatched junction bases: 9. The CDR3 contains 15 residues. Germline CDR1 reads ENHRY; CDR2 reads SYGVKD. CDR3 sequence: CAISGTGGWGYGYTF. The CDR3, as DNA: TGTGCCATCAGTGGTACAGGGGGATGGGGGTATGGCTACACCTTC.